This TCR beta chain was captured in a study of T-cell memory formation after mild COVID-19. As for the study in general: For the most part, TCR clusters were specific to one donor.

The study's findings and limits: CD4+ clones that contracted lay mainly in CM and EM; CD8+ ones lay in EMRA. Cross-reactive memory apparently joined, as some responding clones appeared in pre-infection memory.

5'RACE with constant-segment primers built TCRalpha and TCRbeta cDNA libraries with UMIs. TCRdb used MiXCR to reprocess the 5' RACE reads, holding one entry per CDR3 protein. The data hold about 320,000 distinct CDR3 sequences, with about 13% observed a single time. This clonotype was observed a handful of times. The target antigen is unknown. V lost 5 bases and J lost 0, with 13 bases in between. This CDR3 contains 15 residues. The germline V gene has CDR1 LNHDA and CDR2 SQIVND (reference sequence). J is TRBJ1-1 and V is TRBV19, with D possibly being TRBD1 (5 bases). The sequenced material came from PBMCs or a T cell subset sorted from them (not recorded which). The origin of this receptor is a man aged 18-30 years who had mild COVID-19 (a few samples of this study predate the infection). Cell type and time point are not known. This CDR3 is CASSDAGRMNTEAFF. CDR3 nucleotides: TGTGCCAGTAGTGACGCGGGACGGATGAACACTGAAGCTTTCTTT.